A selection of T cell receptor beta chains follows, all from one sample in a study of T cells in Graves' hyperthyroidism and ophthalmopathy. TCRdb reprocessed the multiplex PCR reads via MiXCR and lists one record per CDR3 protein. The table shows approximately 640,000 distinct CDR3 sequences, with roughly 17% occurring only once. Sequencing input: blood. The receptors stem from a man aged 50 to 59 with Graves' hyperthyroidism. The CDR3 runs from the conserved cysteine through the conserved F or W. A D gene is named only where the DNA matches it firmly. Only some rows state a clone size, as once, few, many or a class for expanded clones.

V gene	clone size	J gene	D gene	CDR3 protein	CDR3 DNA
TRBV28	few	TRBJ1-6	.	CASSPSLGFGSYNSPLHF	TGTGCCAGCAGTCCCTCCCTAGGGTTCGGGTCCTATAATTCACCCCTCCACTTT
TRBV7-2	many	TRBJ2-7	.	CASSFPIQSYEQYF	TGTGCCAGCAGCTTCCCGATCCAATCCTACGAGCAGTACTTC
TRBV10-3	.	TRBJ2-7	.	CAIRMGDSGYEQYF	TGTGCCATCAGGATGGGGGATTCCGGTTACGAGCAGTACTTC
TRBV7-9	.	TRBJ2-1	.	CASSFGQGWNEQFF	TGTGCCAGCAGCTTCGGGCAGGGGTGGAATGAGCAGTTCTTC
TRBV27	many	TRBJ1-1	.	CASSFTRVTEAFF	TGTGCCAGCAGCTTTACAAGGGTCACTGAAGCTTTCTTT
TRBV28	few	TRBJ2-1	TRBD1	CASSLRDSRFF	TGTGCCAGCAGCCTCCGGGACAGCCGGTTCTTC
TRBV6-9	.	TRBJ2-7	.	CASSYEGHYEQYF	TGTGCCAGCAGTTACGAAGGCCACTACGAGCAGTACTTC
TRBV5-1	many	TRBJ2-3	TRBD2	CASSLTGGRRDTQYF	TGCGCCAGCAGCTTAACGGGAGGGCGGAGAGATACGCAGTATTTT
TRBV20-1	few	TRBJ1-1	.	CSASSGRSTEAFF	TGCAGTGCTAGTTCAGGGAGGTCCACTGAAGCTTTCTTT
TRBV28	many	TRBJ2-7	.	CASSFADYSYEQYF	TGTGCCAGCAGTTTTGCGGACTACTCCTACGAGCAGTACTTC
TRBV28	many	TRBJ2-3	TRBD1	CASSSGGSTDTQYF	TGTGCCAGCAGCTCAGGGGGCAGCACAGATACGCAGTATTTT
TRBV7-9	.	TRBJ2-7	.	CASSLVGGPGDEQYF	TGTGCCAGCAGCCTGGTGGGCGGTCCGGGAGACGAGCAGTACTTC
TRBV29-1	.	TRBJ2-3	TRBD2	CSVEEGLAGGFFYTDTQYF	TGCAGCGTTGAAGAAGGACTAGCGGGAGGTTTTTTTTACACAGATACGCAGTATTTT
TRBV6-1	many	TRBJ1-1	TRBD1	CASRGGQVGEAFF	TGTGCCAGCAGGGGGGGACAGGTCGGTGAAGCTTTCTTT
TRBV28	few	TRBJ2-7	.	CASSLIIGQSITYEQYF	TGTGCCAGCAGTTTGATTATCGGACAGTCAATAACCTACGAGCAGTACTTC
TRBV4-1	.	TRBJ1-3	TRBD1	CASSQDPGTGDSTIYF	TGCGCCAGCAGCCAGGACCCCGGGACAGGGGATAGCACCATATATTTT
TRBV10-1	.	TRBJ2-3	.	CASSESLLGDTQYF	TGCGCCAGCAGTGAGTCCCTTCTGGGAGATACGCAGTATTTT
TRBV20-1	.	TRBJ2-5	.	CSARGGGRARFRETQYF	TGCAGTGCTAGGGGGGGGGGCAGGGCGAGATTCCGAGAGACCCAGTACTTC
TRBV28	many	TRBJ2-7	.	CASRGVEGLRGEQYF	TGTGCCAGCAGGGGGGTAGAGGGGCTTAGAGGCGAGCAGTACTTC
TRBV20-1	few	TRBJ1-4	.	CSARDIATNEKLFF	TGCAGTGCTAGAGACATAGCAACTAATGAAAAACTGTTTTTT
TRBV19	many	TRBJ2-6	.	CASSRARDTGANVLTF	TGTGCCAGTAGTCGTGCGAGGGACACTGGGGCCAACGTCCTGACTTTC
TRBV19	many	TRBJ1-2	.	CASIGTYGYTF	TGTGCCAGTATCGGAACATATGGCTACACCTTC
TRBV2	few	TRBJ2-7	TRBD1	CASSGRGPGYEQYF	TGTGCCAGCAGTGGCAGGGGGCCTGGGTACGAGCAGTACTTC
TRBV6-1	many	TRBJ2-7	.	CASAGGSSPYEQYF	TGTGCCAGCGCAGGCGGCTCCTCCCCCTACGAGCAGTACTTC
TRBV20-1	many	TRBJ2-1	.	CSAREGFPPHEQFF	TGCAGTGCTAGAGAGGGTTTTCCGCCGCATGAGCAGTTCTTC
TRBV27	.	TRBJ2-5	.	CASRTGRGHQETQYF	TGTGCCAGCAGGACGGGTCGGGGACACCAAGAGACCCAGTACTTC
TRBV20-1	.	TRBJ2-1	.	CSARGTTGSYEQFF	TGCAGTGCTAGGGGGACAACGGGGAGTTATGAGCAGTTCTTC
TRBV6-1	.	TRBJ2-5	.	CASSVVGETQYF	TGTGCCAGCAGTGTAGTTGGAGAGACCCAGTACTTC
TRBV20-1	.	TRBJ2-7	TRBD2	CSATRTSGSYEQYF	TGCAGTGCTACCAGGACTAGCGGGAGCTACGAGCAGTACTTC
TRBV12-3/TRBV12-4	.	TRBJ2-1	TRBD1	CASTAQGHSSYNEQFF	TGTGCCAGCACCGCACAGGGGCACAGCTCCTACAATGAGCAGTTCTTC
TRBV2	.	TRBJ1-2	.	CASSVEVGYGYTF	TGTGCCAGCAGTGTCGAAGTCGGCTATGGCTACACCTTC
TRBV6-1	many	TRBJ2-1	.	CASRARADEQFF	TGTGCCAGCAGGGCCAGGGCGGATGAGCAGTTCTTC
TRBV11-2	many	TRBJ2-7	.	CASSYLFGDGAYEQYF	TGTGCCAGCAGTTACTTATTCGGCGACGGCGCCTACGAGCAGTACTTC
TRBV27	.	TRBJ1-2	.	CASSPGRVWGYTF	TGTGCCAGCAGTCCCGGGAGGGTGTGGGGCTACACCTTC
TRBV20-1	many	TRBJ1-2	TRBD1	CSAGQGAISNYGYTF	TGCAGTGCTGGACAGGGGGCTATTTCTAACTATGGCTACACCTTC
TRBV2	.	TRBJ2-7	TRBD2	CASSEMASGNYEQYF	TGTGCCAGCAGTGAAATGGCTAGCGGAAACTACGAGCAGTACTTC
TRBV20-1	few	TRBJ1-5	.	CSARSVSAGNQPQHF	TGCAGTGCTAGATCCGTATCTGCTGGCAATCAGCCCCAGCATTTT
TRBV6-2/TRBV6-3	.	TRBJ1-1	.	CASRLPGTSTEAFF	TGTGCCAGCAGACTCCCCGGGACATCGACTGAAGCTTTCTTT
TRBV30	.	TRBJ2-1	TRBD2	CACTASGYNEQFF	TGTGCCTGTACAGCTAGCGGTTACAATGAGCAGTTCTTC
TRBV18	few	TRBJ2-5	.	CASSPQAGSIQETQYF	TGTGCCAGCTCACCACAGGCTGGCAGTATACAAGAGACCCAGTACTTC
TRBV9	.	TRBJ2-7	.	CASSVAGRAQIYEQYF	TGTGCCAGCAGCGTAGCTGGCAGGGCGCAAATCTACGAGCAGTACTTC
TRBV5-5	once	TRBJ1-1	.	CASSRPGNTEAFF	TGTGCCAGCAGCAGGCCCGGGAACACTGAAGCTTTCTTT
TRBV27	many	TRBJ1-5	TRBD1	CASSSWDRGQPQHF	TGTGCCAGCAGTTCATGGGACAGGGGTCAGCCCCAGCATTTT
TRBV29-1	.	TRBJ2-1	.	CSVGGPVIMDEQFF	TGCAGCGTTGGAGGTCCAGTTATCATGGATGAGCAGTTCTTC
TRBV6-1	.	TRBJ2-5	TRBD2	CASSASQSGAGGPETQYF	TGTGCCAGCAGTGCTAGTCAGTCTGGAGCGGGAGGGCCAGAGACCCAGTACTTC
TRBV2	many	TRBJ2-2	TRBD2	CASSRTSGRSSGELFF	TGTGCCAGCAGTCGGACTAGCGGGAGGTCCAGCGGGGAGCTGTTTTTT
TRBV11-2	.	TRBJ2-5	.	CASSPFGRGRGNF	TGTGCCAGCAGCCCCTTCGGTCGGGGGCGAGGGAACTTC
TRBV30	few	TRBJ1-2	TRBD1	CAWRTPGQRIYGYTF	TGTGCCTGGAGGACTCCGGGACAGAGAATCTATGGCTACACCTTC
TRBV2	many	TRBJ2-2	.	CASRAVIGANTGELFF	TGTGCCAGCAGGGCGGTCATAGGGGCGAACACCGGGGAGCTGTTTTTT
TRBV6-1	few	TRBJ2-7	.	CASSEGTEWSYEQYF	TGTGCCAGCAGTGAAGGGACGGAGTGGTCCTACGAGCAGTACTTC
TRBV12-3/TRBV12-4	many	TRBJ2-7	.	CASSSYRTYEQYF	TGTGCCAGCAGTTCCTACAGAACCTACGAGCAGTACTTC
TRBV10-3	many	TRBJ2-7	TRBD1	CAISAGGTYEQYF	TGTGCCATCAGTGCAGGGGGTACCTACGAGCAGTACTTC
TRBV6-2/TRBV6-3	.	TRBJ2-3	.	CASSRGWGTDTQYF	TGTGCCAGCAGCAGGGGTTGGGGCACAGATACGCAGTATTTT
TRBV5-6	.	TRBJ1-2	.	CASSFGRTVYGYTF	TGTGCCAGCAGCTTTGGGCGGACAGTCTATGGCTACACCTTC
TRBV6-1	few	TRBJ2-6	.	CASSKAGAGANVLTF	TGTGCCAGCAGCAAAGCAGGGGCTGGGGCCAACGTCCTGACTTTC
TRBV6-1	.	TRBJ1-6	TRBD1	CASRSHRGNSPLHF	TGTGCCAGCAGAAGCCACAGGGGTAATTCACCCCTCCACTTT
TRBV25-1	few	TRBJ2-4	.	CEEFRLAKNIQYF	TGTGAGGAGTTCAGACTAGCCAAAAACATTCAGTACTTC
TRBV20-1	few	TRBJ2-7	TRBD2	CSAKGLHDSYEQYF	TGCAGTGCCAAGGGACTACACGACTCCTACGAGCAGTACTTC